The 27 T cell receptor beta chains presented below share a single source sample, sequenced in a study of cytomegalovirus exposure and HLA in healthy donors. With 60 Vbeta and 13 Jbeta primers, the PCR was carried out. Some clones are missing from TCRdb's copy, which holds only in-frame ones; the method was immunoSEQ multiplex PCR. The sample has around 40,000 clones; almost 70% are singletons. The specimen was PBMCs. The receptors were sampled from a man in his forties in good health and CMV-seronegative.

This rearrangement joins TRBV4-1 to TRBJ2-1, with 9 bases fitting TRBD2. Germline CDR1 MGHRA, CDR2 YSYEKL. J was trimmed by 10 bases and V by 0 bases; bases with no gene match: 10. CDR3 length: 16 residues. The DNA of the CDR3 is TGCGCCAGCAGCCAAGACTCTAGCGGGGCCCCGCGGGAGCAGTTCTTC. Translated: CASSQDSSGAPREQFF.

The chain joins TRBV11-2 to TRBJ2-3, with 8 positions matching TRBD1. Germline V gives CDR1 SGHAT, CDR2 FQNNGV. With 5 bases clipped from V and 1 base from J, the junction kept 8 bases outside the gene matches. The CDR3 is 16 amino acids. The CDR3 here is CASSTSETGGTDTQYF. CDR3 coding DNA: TGTGCCAGCAGCACCTCCGAGACAGGGGGCACAGATACGCAGTATTTT. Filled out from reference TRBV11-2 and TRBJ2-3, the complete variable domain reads EAGVAQSPRYKIIEKRQSVAFWCNPISGHATLYWYQQILGQGPKLLIQFQNNGVVDDSQLPKDRFSAERLKGVDSTLKIQPAKLEDSAVYLCASSTSETGGTDTQYFGPGTRLTVL.

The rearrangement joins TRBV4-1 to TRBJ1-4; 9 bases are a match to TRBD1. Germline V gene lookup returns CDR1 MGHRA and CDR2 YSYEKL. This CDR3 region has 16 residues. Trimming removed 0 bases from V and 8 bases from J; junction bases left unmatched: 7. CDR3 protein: CASSQDRGTGTEKLFF. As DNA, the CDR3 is TGCGCCAGCAGCCAAGATAGGGGGACAGGGACCGAAAAACTGTTTTTT.

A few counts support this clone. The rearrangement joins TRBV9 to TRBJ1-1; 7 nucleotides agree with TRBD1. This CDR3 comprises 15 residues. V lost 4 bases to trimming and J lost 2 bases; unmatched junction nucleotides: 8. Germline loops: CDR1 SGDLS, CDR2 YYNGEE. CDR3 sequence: CASSPRQGLNTEAFF. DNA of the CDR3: TGTGCCAGCAGCCCCCGACAGGGATTAAACACTGAAGCTTTCTTT.

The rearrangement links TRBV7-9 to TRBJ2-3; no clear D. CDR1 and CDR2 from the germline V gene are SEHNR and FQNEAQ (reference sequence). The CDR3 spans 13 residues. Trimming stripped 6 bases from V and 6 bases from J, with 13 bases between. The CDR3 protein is CASSTDTLDTQYF. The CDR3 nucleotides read TGTGCCAGCAGTACCGACACCCTCGATACGCAGTATTTT.

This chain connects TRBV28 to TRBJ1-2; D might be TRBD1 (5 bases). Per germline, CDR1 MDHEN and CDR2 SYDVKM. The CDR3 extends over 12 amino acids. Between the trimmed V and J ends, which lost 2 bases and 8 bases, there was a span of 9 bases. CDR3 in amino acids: CASSLGALGYTF. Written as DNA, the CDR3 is TGTGCCAGCAGTTTAGGGGCCCTGGGCTACACCTTC.

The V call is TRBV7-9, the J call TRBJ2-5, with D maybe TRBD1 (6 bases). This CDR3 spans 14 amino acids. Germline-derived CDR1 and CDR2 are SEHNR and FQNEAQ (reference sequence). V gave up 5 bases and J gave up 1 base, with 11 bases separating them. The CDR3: CASSPGTPQETQYF. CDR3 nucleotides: TGTGCCAGCAGCCCGGGGACACCCCAAGAGACCCAGTACTTC.

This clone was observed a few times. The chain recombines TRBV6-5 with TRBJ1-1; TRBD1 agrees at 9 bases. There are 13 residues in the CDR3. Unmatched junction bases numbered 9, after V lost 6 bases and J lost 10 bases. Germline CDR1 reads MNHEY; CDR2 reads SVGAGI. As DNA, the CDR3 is TGTGCCAGCAGCTCGGACAGGGGAAGAGGAGCTTTCTTT. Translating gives CASSSDRGRGAFF.

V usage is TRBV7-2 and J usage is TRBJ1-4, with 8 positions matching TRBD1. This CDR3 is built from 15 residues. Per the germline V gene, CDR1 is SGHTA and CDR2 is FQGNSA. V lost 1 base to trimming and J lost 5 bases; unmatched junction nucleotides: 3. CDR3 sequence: CASSLVQGGNEKLFF. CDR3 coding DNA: TGTGCCAGCAGCTTAGTACAGGGGGGGAATGAAAAACTGTTTTTT.

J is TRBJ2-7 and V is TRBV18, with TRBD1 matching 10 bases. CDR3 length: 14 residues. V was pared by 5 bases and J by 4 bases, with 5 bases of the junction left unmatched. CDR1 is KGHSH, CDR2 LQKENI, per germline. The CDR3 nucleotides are TGTGCCAGCTCAGCATCGGGACAGGGGTACGAGCAGTACTTC. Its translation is CASSASGQGYEQYF.

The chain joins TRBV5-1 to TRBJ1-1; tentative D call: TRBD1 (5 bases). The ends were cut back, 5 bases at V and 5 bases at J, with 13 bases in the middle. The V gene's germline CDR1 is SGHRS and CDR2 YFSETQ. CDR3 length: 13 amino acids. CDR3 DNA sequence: TGCGCCAGCAGGTGGCGGGGGGAAACTGAAGCTTTCTTT. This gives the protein CASRWRGETEAFF.

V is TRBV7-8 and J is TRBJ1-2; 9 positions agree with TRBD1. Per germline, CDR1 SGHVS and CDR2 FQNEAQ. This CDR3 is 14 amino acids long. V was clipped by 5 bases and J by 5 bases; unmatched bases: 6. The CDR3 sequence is CASSQAGQGYGYTF. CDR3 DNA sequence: TGTGCCAGCAGCCAAGCGGGACAGGGTTATGGCTACACCTTC.

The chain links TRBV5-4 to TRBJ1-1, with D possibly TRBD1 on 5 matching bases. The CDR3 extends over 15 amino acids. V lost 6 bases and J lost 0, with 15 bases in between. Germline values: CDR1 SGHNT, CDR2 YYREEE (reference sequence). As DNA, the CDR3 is TGTGCCAGCACCGACGGGGGTCGGGTGAACACTGAAGCTTTCTTT. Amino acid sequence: CASTDGGRVNTEAFF.

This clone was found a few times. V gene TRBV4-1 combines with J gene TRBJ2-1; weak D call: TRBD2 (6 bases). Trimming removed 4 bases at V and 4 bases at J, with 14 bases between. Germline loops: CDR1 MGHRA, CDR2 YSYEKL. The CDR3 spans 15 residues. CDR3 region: CASSRASGRYNEQFF. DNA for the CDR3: TGCGCCAGCAGCCGCGCTTCCGGGAGATACAATGAGCAGTTCTTC.

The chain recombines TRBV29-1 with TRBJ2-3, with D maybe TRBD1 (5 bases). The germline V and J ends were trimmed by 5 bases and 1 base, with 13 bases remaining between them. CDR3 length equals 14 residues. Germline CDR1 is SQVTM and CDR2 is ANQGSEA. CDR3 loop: CSVRGEGRTDTQYF. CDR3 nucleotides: TGCAGCGTTAGGGGCGAAGGGCGCACAGATACGCAGTATTTT.

The CDR3 region is CASSQGKGHRAYEQYF. For the CDR3, the DNA is TGCGCCAGCAGCCAAGGAAAGGGGCACAGGGCCTACGAGCAGTACTTC. The V and J genes are TRBV4-1 and TRBJ2-7; possible D gene TRBD1, 6 bases. V was trimmed by 1 base and J by 2 bases, leaving 15 bases between them. Germline V CDR1 and CDR2: MGHRA, YSYEKL. This CDR3 region has 16 residues.

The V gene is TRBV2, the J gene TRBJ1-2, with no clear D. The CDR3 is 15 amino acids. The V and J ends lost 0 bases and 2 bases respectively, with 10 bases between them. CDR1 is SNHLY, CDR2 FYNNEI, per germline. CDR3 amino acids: CASSEALAGNYGYTF. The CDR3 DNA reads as TGTGCCAGCAGTGAAGCGCTCGCGGGGAACTATGGCTACACCTTC.

The chain's CDR3 is CASSQEGRGRGNQPQHF. CDR3 coding DNA: TGTGCCAGCAGCCAAGAAGGCAGGGGGCGCGGAAATCAGCCCCAGCATTTT. The J gene is TRBJ1-5, the V gene TRBV14; TRBD1 aligns across 8 bases. V lost 0 bases to trimming and J lost 4 bases; unmatched junction nucleotides: 8. Germline CDR1 and CDR2: SGHDN and FVKESK. This CDR3 spans 17 amino acids. Looking up the rest from reference TRBV14 and TRBJ1-5 gives the full variable domain: EAGVTQFPSHSVIEKGQTVTLRCDPISGHDNLYWYRRVMGKEIKFLLHFVKESKQDESGMPNNRFLAERTGGTYSTLKVQPAELEDSGVYFCASSQEGRGRGNQPQHFGDGTRLSIL.

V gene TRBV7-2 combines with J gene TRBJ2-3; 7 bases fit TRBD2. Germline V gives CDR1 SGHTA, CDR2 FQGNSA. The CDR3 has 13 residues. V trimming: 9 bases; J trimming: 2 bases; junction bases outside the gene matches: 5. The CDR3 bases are TGTGCCAGTCTTCTAGCGGTCACAGATACGCAGTATTTT. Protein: CASLLAVTDTQYF.

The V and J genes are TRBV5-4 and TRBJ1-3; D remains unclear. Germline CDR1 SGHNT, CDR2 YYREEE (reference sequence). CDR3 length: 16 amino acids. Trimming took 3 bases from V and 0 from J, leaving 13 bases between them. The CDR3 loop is CASSSAGGLSGNTIYF. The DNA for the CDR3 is TGTGCCAGCAGCTCAGCCGGCGGTCTCTCTGGAAACACCATATATTTT.

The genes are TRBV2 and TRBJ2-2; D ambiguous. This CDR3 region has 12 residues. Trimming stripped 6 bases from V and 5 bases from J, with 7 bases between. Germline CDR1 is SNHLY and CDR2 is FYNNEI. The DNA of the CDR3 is TGTGCCAGCAGCCCGAGGACCGGGGAGCTGTTTTTT. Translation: CASSPRTGELFF.

In DNA, the CDR3 is TGTGCCAGCAGCTTAGGCGGGGGGGCCCCAGATACGCAGTATTTT. This codes for CASSLGGGAPDTQYF. The chain combines TRBV11-3 with TRBJ2-3, with 9 bases identical to TRBD2. J was trimmed by 4 bases and V by 1 base; bases with no gene match: 3. CDR3 size: 15 residues. Germline CDR1 SGHNT, CDR2 YENEEA.

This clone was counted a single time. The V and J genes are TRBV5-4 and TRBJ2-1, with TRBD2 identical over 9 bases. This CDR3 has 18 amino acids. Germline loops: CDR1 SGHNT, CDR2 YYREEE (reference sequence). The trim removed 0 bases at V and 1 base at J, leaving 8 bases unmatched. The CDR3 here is CASSLGGGTSMSYNEQFF. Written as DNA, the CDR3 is TGTGCCAGCAGCTTGGGAGGAGGGACTAGCATGTCCTACAATGAGCAGTTCTTC.

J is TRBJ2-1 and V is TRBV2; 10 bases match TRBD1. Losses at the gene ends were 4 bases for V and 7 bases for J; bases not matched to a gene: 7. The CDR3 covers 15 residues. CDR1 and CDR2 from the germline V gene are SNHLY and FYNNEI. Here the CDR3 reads CASSVWDRGSNEQFF. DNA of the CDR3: TGTGCCAGCAGTGTATGGGACAGGGGTTCGAATGAGCAGTTCTTC.

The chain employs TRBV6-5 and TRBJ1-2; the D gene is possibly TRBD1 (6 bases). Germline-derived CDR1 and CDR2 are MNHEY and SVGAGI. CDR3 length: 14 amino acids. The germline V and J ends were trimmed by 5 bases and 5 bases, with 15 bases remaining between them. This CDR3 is CASSQGRGYYGYTF. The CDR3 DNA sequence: TGTGCCAGCAGTCAGGGCAGGGGCTATTATGGCTACACCTTC.

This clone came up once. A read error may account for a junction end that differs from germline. The CDR3 DNA is TGTGCCGGCAGTTTGACAGGGAACCCGAGCTACGAGCAGTACTTC. This encodes CAGSLTGNPSYEQYF. This chain joins TRBV4-2 and TRBJ2-7; the match to TRBD1 covers 7 bases. The CDR3 covers 15 residues. Germline V lookup: CDR1 LGHNA, CDR2 YNFKEQ.

CDR3 sequence (DNA): TGCAGTGCTGAAGGACGACTAGAGCAGTTCTTC. This codes for CSAEGRLEQFF. The chain is built from TRBV20-1 and TRBJ2-1; TRBD2 might be the D (5 bases). V lost 5 bases and J lost 10, with 12 bases in between. The V gene's germline CDR1 is DFQATT and CDR2 SNEGSKA (reference sequence). The CDR3 length is 11 residues.